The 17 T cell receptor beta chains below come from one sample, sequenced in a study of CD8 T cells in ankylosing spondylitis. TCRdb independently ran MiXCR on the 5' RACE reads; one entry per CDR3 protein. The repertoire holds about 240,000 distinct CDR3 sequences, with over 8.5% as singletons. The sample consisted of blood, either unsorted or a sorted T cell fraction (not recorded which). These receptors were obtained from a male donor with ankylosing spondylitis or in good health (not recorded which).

The CDR3 DNA sequence: TGTGCCAGCAGCGTCACCGTCGAGAACACTGAAGCTTTCTTT. Translated, it gives CASSVTVENTEAFF. The rearrangement joins TRBV5-4 to TRBJ1-1; D is unclear. The V end was cut by 4 bases, the J end by 1 base, with 11 bases between. Germline V gene data show CDR1 as SGHNT and CDR2 as YYREEE (reference sequence). CDR3 size: 14 residues. The whole variable domain, remainder taken from reference TRBV5-4 and TRBJ1-1, is ETGVTQSPTHLIKTRGQQVTLRCSSQSGHNTVSWYQQALGQGPQFIFQYYREEENGRGNFPPRFSGLQFPNYSSELNVNALELDDSALYLCASSVTVENTEAFFGQGTRLTVV.

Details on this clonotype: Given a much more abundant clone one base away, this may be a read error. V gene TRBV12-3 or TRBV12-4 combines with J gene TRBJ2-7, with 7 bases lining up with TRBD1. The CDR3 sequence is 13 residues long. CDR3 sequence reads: CSSRPGQLNEQYF. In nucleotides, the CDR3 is TGTTCCAGCAGGCCGGGACAGCTTAACGAGCAGTACTTC.

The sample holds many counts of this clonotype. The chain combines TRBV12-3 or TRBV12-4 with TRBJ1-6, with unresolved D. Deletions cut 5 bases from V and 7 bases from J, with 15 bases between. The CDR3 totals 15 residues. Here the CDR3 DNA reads TGTGCCAGCAGTCGATTAGGGTATGGAAATTCACCCCTCCACTTT. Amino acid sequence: CASSRLGYGNSPLHF.

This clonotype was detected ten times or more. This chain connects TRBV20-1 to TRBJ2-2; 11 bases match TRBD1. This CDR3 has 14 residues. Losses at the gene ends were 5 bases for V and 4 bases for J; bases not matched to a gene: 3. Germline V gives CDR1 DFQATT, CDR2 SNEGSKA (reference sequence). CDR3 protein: CSAGQGAGTGELFF. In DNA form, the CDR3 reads TGCAGTGCTGGACAGGGGGCGGGCACCGGGGAGCTGTTTTTT.

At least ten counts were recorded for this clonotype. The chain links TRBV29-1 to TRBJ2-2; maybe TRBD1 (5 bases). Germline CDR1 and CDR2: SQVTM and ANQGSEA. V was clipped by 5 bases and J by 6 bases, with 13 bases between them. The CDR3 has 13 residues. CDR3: CSVRGILPGELFF. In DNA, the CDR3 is TGCAGCGTTAGGGGCATACTGCCCGGGGAGCTGTTTTTT.

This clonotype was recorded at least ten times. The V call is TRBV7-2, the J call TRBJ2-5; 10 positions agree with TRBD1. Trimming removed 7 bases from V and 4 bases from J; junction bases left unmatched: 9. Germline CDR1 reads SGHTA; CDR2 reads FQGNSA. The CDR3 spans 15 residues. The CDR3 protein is CASTSGTGEGETQYF. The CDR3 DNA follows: TGTGCCAGCACCTCCGGGACAGGGGAGGGAGAGACCCAGTACTTC.

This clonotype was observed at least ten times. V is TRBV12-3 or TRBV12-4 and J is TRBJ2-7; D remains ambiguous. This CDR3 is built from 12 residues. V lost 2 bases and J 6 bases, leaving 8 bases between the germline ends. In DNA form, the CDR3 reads TGTGCCAGCAGTTTACGGTGGGGCGAGCAGTACTTC. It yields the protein CASSLRWGEQYF.

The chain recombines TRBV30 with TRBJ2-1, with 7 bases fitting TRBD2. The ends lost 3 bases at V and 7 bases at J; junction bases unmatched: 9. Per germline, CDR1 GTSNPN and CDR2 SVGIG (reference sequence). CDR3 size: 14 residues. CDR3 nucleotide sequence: TGTGCCTGGAGCCGGGACGCAGCGGGGAATGAGCAGTTCTTC. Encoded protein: CAWSRDAAGNEQFF.

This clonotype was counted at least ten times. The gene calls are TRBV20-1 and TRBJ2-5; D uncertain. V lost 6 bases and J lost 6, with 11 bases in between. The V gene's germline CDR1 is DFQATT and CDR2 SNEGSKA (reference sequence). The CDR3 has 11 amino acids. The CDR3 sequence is CSALDRQTQYF. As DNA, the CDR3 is TGCAGTGCCCTGGACCGACAGACCCAGTACTTC.

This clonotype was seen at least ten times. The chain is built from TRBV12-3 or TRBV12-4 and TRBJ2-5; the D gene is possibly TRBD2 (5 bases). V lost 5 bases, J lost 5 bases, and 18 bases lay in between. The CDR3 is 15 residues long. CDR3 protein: CASSPHRIATETQYF. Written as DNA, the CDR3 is TGTGCCAGCAGTCCCCATAGAATAGCGACGGAGACCCAGTACTTC.

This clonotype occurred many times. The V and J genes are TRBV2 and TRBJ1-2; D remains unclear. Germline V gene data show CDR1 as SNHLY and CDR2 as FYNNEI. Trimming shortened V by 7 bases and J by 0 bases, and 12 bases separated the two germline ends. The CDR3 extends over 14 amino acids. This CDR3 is CASTIEETNYGYTF. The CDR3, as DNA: TGTGCCAGCACCATCGAAGAAACTAACTATGGCTACACCTTC.

CDR3 sequence (DNA): TGTGCCAGCAGCTTTAGGGGTGTCGCCGGGGAGCTGTTTTTT. Translating gives CASSFRGVAGELFF. V is TRBV5-5 and J is TRBJ2-2; tentative D call: TRBD1 (5 bases). Looked up from germline, CDR1 is SGHKS and CDR2 is YYEKEE (reference sequence). V was pared by 2 bases and J by 6 bases, with 11 bases between. There are 14 residues in the CDR3. The full variable domain, its missing parts supplied by reference TRBV5-5 and TRBJ2-2, is DAGVTQSPTHLIKTRGQQVTLRCSPISGHKSVSWYQQVLGQGPQFIFQYYEKEERGRGNFPDRFSARQFPNYSSELNVNALLLGDSALYLCASSFRGVAGELFFGEGSRLTVL.

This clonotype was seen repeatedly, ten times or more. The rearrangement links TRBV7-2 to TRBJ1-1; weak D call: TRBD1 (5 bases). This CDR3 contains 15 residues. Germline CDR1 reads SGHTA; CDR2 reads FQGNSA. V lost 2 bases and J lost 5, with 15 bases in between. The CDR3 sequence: CASSLPGTTRTEAFF. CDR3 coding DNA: TGTGCCAGCAGCTTACCGGGGACGACGAGGACTGAAGCTTTCTTT.

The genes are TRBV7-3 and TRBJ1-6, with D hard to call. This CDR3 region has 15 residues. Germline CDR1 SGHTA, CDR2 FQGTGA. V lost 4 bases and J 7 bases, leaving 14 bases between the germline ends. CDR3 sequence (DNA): TGTGCCAGCAGCTCCTCCGGGCGTAGCAATTCACCCCTCCACTTT. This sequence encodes CASSSSGRSNSPLHF.

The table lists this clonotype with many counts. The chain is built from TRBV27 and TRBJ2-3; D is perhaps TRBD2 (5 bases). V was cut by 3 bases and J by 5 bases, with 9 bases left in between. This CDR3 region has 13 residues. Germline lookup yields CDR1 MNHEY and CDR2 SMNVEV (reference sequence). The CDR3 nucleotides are TGTGCCAGCAGTTTGGGCCGGGGAGATACGCAGTATTTT. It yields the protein CASSLGRGDTQYF.

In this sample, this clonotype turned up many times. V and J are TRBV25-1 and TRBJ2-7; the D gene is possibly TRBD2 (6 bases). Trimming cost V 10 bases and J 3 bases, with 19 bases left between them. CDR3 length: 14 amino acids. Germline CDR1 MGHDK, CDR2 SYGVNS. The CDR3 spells CAIDFTSRCYEQYF. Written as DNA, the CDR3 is TGTGCCATCGATTTTACTAGCCGCTGCTACGAGCAGTACTTC.

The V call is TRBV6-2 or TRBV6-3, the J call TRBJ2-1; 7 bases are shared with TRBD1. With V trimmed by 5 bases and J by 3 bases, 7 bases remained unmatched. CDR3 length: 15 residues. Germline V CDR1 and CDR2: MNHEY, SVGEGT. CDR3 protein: CASSTTGDGYNEQFF. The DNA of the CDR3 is TGTGCCAGCAGTACTACAGGGGACGGCTACAATGAGCAGTTCTTC.